Sequencing of this T cell receptor beta chain was carried out in a study of control samples from healthy donors and cancer patients. Produced via immunoSEQ multiplex PCR; TCRdb's table is partial and in-frame only. The table includes 120,000 or so clones, 92% detected once. This CDR3 has 16 residues. Germline V gene sequence: CDR1 SGHVS, CDR2 FQNEAQ. The V segment lost 1 base and the J segment 5 bases; nucleotides outside the gene matches: 8. The chain links TRBV7-8 to TRBJ2-3, with TRBD2 matching over 8 bases. Sequences were obtained from PBMCs. The source of this sequence is a man older than 75 with head and neck cancer. The CDR3: CASSLGGGRSRDTQYF. The CDR3 nucleotides are TGTGCCAGCAGCTTAGGGGGCGGGAGGAGTAGAGATACGCAGTATTTT.